The 10 T cell receptor beta chains presented below share a single source sample, sequenced in a study of T cells in Graves' hyperthyroidism and ophthalmopathy. Authors of the study amplified TCR beta CDR3 regions from RNA transcripts. The primer set for the first-round RT-PCR of the TCR CDR3 was HTBI. TCRdb independently ran MiXCR on the multiplex PCR reads; one entry per CDR3 protein. The repertoire consists of roughly 400,000 distinct CDR3 sequences, with about an eighth occurring once and the leading ten covering around 28%. The sequenced sample consisted of blood. The receptors originated from a middle-aged man with Graves' ophthalmopathy.

J is TRBJ2-1 and V is TRBV5-1, with 8 bases lining up with TRBD2. Per germline, CDR1 SGHRS and CDR2 YFSETQ. V lost 8 bases and J lost 8; bases outside the gene matches: 12. This CDR3 region has 14 residues. The CDR3 DNA sequence: TGCGCCAGGACCGGGACTAGACAATACGATGAGCAGTTCTTC. The encoded protein is CARTGTRQYDEQFF.

At least ten counts were recorded for this clonotype. In nucleotides, the CDR3 is TGTGCCAGCAGCCAACGGGGATCCGGGGAGCTGTTTTTT. Its protein product is CASSQRGSGELFF. The V and J genes are TRBV7-8 and TRBJ2-2, with D possibly being TRBD2 (5 bases). The length of the CDR3 is 13 residues. The V and J ends lost 5 bases and 6 bases respectively, with 10 bases between them. Germline CDR1 and CDR2: SGHVS and FQNEAQ.

The J gene is TRBJ2-5, the V gene TRBV4-2; D may be TRBD2 (5 bases). This CDR3 has 14 residues. Germline V gives CDR1 LGHNA, CDR2 YNFKEQ. V lost 0 bases and J lost 3, with 8 bases in between. CDR3 sequence: CASSQERREETQYF. For the CDR3, the DNA is TGTGCCAGCAGCCAAGAAAGGCGGGAAGAGACCCAGTACTTC.

This clonotype was observed a single time. The chain uses TRBV19 and TRBJ2-5; possible D gene TRBD2, 6 bases. The germline gives CDR1 LNHDA, CDR2 SQIVND (reference sequence). The CDR3 sequence is 13 residues long. V was shortened by 3 bases and J by 2 bases, with 7 bases between the two germline ends. The CDR3 loop reads CASSIAGQETQYF. The CDR3 DNA reads TGTGCCAGTAGTATCGCGGGGCAAGAGACCCAGTACTTC.

The chain carries TRBV4-1 and TRBJ2-3; TRBD2 might be the D (6 bases). The CDR3 runs to 17 residues. The germline V and J ends were trimmed by 1 base and 0 bases, with 14 bases remaining between them. Per the germline V gene, CDR1 is MGHRA and CDR2 is YSYEKL. DNA of the CDR3: TGCGCCAGCAGCCAAGTACCGACTAGGTATAGCACAGATACGCAGTATTTT. It encodes CASSQVPTRYSTDTQYF.

The J gene is TRBJ2-5, the V gene TRBV9; D ambiguous. The V gene's germline CDR1 is SGDLS and CDR2 YYNGEE. Trimming shortened V by 4 bases and J by 4 bases, and 14 bases separated the two germline ends. The CDR3 extends over 14 amino acids. Here the CDR3 reads CASSPVPVGETQYF. CDR3 bases: TGTGCCAGCAGCCCGGTACCCGTTGGAGAGACCCAGTACTTC.

This clonotype has only a few counts. V gene TRBV20-1 combines with J gene TRBJ2-1; the match to TRBD2 covers 13 bases. The germline V gene encodes CDR1 DFQATT and CDR2 SNEGSKA (reference sequence). This CDR3 region has 16 residues. The trim removed 4 bases at V and 9 bases at J, leaving 12 bases unmatched. The CDR3: CSATKPGLAGFGEQFF. CDR3 bases: TGCAGTGCTACCAAACCGGGACTAGCGGGATTTGGTGAGCAGTTCTTC.

This chain links TRBV7-8 with TRBJ2-4; D gene unclear. The length of the CDR3 is 13 residues. Germline values: CDR1 SGHVS, CDR2 FQNEAQ. Trimming stripped 2 bases from V and 0 bases from J, with 2 bases between. The CDR3 DNA sequence: TGTGCCAGCAGCTTACTAGCCAAAAACATTCAGTACTTC. Its protein is CASSLLAKNIQYF. Using reference TRBV7-8 and TRBJ2-4 for the parts outside the CDR3, the full variable domain is GAGVSQSPRYKVAKRGQDVALRCDPISGHVSLFWYQQALGQGPEFLTYFQNEAQLDKSGLPSDRFFAERPEGSVSTLKIQRTQQEDSAVYLCASSLLAKNIQYFGAGTRLSVL.

This clonotype has a count of ten or more. The rearrangement joins TRBV5-1 to TRBJ2-3; TRBD2 aligns across 14 bases. Trimming took 2 bases from V and 4 from J; bases not matched to a gene: 6. Germline-derived CDR1 and CDR2 are SGHRS and YFSETQ. The CDR3 is 17 amino acids. The CDR3 sequence is CASSLEGLAGVSDTQYF. CDR3 DNA: TGCGCCAGCAGCTTAGAGGGACTAGCGGGAGTCTCAGATACGCAGTATTTT.

The chain links TRBV19 to TRBJ2-6, with D possibly being TRBD1 (6 bases). Looked up from germline, CDR1 is LNHDA and CDR2 is SQIVND (reference sequence). Trimming left V 7 bases short and J 2 bases short, with 12 bases between. CDR3 length: 15 amino acids. CDR3 residues: CASNQQGAGANVLTF. DNA of the CDR3: TGTGCCAGTAATCAACAGGGAGCTGGGGCCAACGTCCTGACTTTC.